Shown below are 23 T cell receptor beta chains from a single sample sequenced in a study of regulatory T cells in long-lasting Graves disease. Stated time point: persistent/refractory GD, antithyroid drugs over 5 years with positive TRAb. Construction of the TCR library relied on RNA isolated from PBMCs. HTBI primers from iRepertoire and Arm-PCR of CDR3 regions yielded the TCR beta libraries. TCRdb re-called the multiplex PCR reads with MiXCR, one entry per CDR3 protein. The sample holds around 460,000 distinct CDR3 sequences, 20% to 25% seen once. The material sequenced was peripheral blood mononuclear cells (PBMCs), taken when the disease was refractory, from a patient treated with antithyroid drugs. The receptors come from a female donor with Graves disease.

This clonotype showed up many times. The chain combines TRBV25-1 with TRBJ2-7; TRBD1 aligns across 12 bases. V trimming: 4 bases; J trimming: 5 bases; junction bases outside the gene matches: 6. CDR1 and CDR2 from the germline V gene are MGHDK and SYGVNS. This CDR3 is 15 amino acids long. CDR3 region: CASSVGQGALDEQYF. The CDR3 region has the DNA TGTGCCAGCAGTGTGGGACAGGGGGCGCTGGACGAGCAGTACTTC.

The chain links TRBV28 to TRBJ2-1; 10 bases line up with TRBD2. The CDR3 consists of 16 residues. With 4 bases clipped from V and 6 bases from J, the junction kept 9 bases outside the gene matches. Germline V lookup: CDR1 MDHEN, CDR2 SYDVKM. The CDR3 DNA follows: TGTGCCAGCAGTTCGAGGGGGACTAGCGCCTTCAATGAGCAGTTCTTC. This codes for CASSSRGTSAFNEQFF.

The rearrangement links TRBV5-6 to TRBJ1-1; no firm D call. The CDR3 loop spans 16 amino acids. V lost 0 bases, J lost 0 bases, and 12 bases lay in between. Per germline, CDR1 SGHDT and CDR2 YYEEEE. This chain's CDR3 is CASSLEVWGLNTEAFF. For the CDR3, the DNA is TGTGCCAGCAGCTTGGAGGTTTGGGGTTTGAACACTGAAGCTTTCTTT.

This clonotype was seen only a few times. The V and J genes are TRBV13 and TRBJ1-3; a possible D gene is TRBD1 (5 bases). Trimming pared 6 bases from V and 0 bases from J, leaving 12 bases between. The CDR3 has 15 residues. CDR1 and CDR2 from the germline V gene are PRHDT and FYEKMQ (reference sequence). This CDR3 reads CASRGLGFSGNTIYF. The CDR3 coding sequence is TGTGCCAGCAGGGGGCTGGGTTTCTCTGGAAACACCATATATTTT.

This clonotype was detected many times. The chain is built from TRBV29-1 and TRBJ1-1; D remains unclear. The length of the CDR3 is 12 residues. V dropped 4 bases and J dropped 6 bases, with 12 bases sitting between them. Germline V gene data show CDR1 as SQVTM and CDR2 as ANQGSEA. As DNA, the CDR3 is TGCAGCGTTGTTGGAGGGTTCGCTGAAGCTTTCTTT. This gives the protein CSVVGGFAEAFF.

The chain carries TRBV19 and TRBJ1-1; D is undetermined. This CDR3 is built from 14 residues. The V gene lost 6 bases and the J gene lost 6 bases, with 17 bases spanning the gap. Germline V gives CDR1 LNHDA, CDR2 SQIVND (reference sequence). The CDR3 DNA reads TGTGCCAGTAGGCTGTCTCACGGAGAATCTGAAGCTTTCTTT. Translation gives CASRLSHGESEAFF.

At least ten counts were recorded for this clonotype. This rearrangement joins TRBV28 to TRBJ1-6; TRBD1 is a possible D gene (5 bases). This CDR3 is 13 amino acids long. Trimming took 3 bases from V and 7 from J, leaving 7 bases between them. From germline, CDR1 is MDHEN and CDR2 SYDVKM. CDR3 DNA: TGTGCCAGCAGTTTCGCAGGGAATTCACCCCTCCACTTT. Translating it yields CASSFAGNSPLHF.

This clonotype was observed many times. The CDR3 loop is CASSWAGGTNEKLFF. Written as DNA, the CDR3 is TGCGCCAGCAGCTGGGCAGGGGGCACTAATGAAAAACTGTTTTTT. The chain has TRBV5-1 and TRBJ1-4, with 8 bases aligning to TRBD1. The germline CDR1 and CDR2 sequences are SGHRS and YFSETQ. CDR3 size: 15 residues. V was pared by 3 bases and J by 2 bases, with 3 bases of the junction left unmatched.

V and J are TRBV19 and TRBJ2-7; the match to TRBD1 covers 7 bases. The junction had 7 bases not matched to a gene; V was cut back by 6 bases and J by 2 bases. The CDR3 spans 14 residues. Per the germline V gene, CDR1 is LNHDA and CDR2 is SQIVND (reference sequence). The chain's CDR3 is CASSPLGTAYEQYF. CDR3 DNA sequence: TGTGCCAGTAGCCCCTTAGGGACAGCCTACGAGCAGTACTTC.

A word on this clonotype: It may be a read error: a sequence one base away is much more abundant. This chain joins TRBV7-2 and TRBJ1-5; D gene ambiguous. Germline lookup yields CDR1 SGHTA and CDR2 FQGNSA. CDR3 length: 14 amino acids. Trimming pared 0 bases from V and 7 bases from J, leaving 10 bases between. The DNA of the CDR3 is TGTGCCAGCAGCTTAGCGGGGTTTAGACAGCCCCAGCATTTT. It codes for CASSLAGFRQPQHF.

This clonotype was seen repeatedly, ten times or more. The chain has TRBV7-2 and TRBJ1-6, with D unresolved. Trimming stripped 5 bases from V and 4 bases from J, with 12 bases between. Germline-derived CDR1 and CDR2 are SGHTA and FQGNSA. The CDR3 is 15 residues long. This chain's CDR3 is CASSPRELYNSPLHF. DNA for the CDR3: TGTGCCAGCAGCCCCCGGGAGCTTTATAATTCACCCCTCCACTTT.

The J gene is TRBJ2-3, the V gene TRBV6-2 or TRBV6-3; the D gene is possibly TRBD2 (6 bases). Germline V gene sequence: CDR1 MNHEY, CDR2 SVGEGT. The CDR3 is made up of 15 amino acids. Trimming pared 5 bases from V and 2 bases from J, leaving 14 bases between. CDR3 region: CASSTGLSHTDTQYF. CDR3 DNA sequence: TGTGCCAGCAGTACAGGACTATCACACACAGATACGCAGTATTTT.

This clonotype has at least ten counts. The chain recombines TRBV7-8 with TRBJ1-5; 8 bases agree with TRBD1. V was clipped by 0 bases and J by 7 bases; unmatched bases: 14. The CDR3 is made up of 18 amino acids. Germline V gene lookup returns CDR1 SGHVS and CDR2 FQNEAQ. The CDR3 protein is CASSLASRRQGFSQPQHF. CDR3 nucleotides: TGTGCCAGCAGCTTAGCGAGTAGGAGACAGGGGTTCTCGCAGCCCCAGCATTTT.

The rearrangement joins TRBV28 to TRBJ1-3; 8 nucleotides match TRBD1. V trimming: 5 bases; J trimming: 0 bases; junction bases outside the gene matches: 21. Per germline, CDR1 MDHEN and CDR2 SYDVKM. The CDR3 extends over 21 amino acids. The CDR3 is CASSPPLATMTGVNSGNTIYF. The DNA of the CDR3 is TGTGCCAGCAGTCCCCCACTGGCCACAATGACAGGGGTAAACTCTGGAAACACCATATATTTT.

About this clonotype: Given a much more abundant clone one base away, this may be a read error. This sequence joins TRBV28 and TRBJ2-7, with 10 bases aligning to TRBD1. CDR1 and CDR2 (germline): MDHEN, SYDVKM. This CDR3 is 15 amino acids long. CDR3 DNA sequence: TGTGCCGGCAGTCGTCCGGGACAGGGGCTCTACGAGCAGTACTTC. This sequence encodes CAGSRPGQGLYEQYF.

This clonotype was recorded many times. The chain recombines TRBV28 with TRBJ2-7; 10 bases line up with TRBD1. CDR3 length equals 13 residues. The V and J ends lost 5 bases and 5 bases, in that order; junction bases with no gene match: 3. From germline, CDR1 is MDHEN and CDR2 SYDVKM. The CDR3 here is CASSHGTGDEQYF. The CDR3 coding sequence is TGTGCCAGCAGTCACGGGACAGGGGACGAGCAGTACTTC.

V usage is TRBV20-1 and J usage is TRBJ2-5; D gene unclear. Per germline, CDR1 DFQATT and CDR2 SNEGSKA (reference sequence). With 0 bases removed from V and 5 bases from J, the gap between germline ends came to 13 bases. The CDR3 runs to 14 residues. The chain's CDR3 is CSARDPGKGETQYF. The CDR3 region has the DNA TGCAGTGCTAGAGATCCTGGAAAAGGGGAGACCCAGTACTTC.

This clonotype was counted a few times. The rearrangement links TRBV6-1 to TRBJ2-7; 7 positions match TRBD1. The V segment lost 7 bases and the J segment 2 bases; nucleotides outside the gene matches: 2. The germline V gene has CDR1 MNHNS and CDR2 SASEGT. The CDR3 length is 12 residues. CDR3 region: CASTGQAYEQYF. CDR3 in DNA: TGTGCCAGCACTGGACAGGCCTACGAGCAGTACTTC.

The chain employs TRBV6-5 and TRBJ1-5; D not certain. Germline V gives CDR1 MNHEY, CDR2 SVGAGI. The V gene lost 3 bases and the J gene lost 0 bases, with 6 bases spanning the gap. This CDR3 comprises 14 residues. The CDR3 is CASSYLGSNQPQHF. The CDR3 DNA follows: TGTGCCAGCAGTTATTTAGGTAGCAATCAGCCCCAGCATTTT.

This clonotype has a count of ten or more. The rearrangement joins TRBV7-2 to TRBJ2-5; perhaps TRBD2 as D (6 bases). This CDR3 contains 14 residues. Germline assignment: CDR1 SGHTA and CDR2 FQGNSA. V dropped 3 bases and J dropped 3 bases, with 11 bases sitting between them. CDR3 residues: CASSFNGGEETQYF. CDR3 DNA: TGTGCCAGCAGCTTTAATGGCGGGGAAGAGACCCAGTACTTC. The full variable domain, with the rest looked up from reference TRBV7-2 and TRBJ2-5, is GAGVSQSPSNKVTEKGKDVELRCDPISGHTALYWYRQSLGQGLEFLIYFQGNSAPDKSGLPSDRFSAERTGGSVSTLTIQRTQQEDSAVYLCASSFNGGEETQYFGPGTRLLVL.

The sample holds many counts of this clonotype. The CDR3 DNA sequence: TGTGCCAGCAGCTTGGTAGCGGGAGGCCAAGAGACCCAGTACTTC. Protein sequence: CASSLVAGGQETQYF. V usage is TRBV5-4 and J usage is TRBJ2-5, with 10 bases aligning to TRBD2. The CDR3 spans 15 residues. Germline CDR1 and CDR2: SGHNT and YYREEE (reference sequence). With V trimmed by 0 bases and J by 1 base, 0 bases remained unmatched.

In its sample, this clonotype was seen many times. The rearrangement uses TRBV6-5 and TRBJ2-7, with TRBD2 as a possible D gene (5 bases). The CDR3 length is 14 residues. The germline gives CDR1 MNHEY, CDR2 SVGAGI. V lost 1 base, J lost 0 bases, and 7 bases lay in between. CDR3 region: CASSYFRGSYEQYF. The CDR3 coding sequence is TGTGCCAGCAGTTACTTTCGGGGCTCCTACGAGCAGTACTTC.

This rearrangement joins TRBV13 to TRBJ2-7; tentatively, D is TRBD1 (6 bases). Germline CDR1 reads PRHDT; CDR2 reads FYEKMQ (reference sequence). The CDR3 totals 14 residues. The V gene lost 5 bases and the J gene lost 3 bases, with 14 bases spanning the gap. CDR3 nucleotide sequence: TGTGCCAGCAGCCAGGGGACGCAAAGCTACGAGCAGTACTTC. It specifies CASSQGTQSYEQYF.